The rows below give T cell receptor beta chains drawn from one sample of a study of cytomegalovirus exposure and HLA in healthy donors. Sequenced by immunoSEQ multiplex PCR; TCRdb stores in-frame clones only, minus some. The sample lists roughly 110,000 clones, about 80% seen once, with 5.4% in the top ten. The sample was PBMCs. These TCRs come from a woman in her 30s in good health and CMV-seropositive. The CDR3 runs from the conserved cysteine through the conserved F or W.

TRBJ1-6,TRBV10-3,CASAGLIGGAYNSPLHF
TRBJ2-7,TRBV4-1,CASSQQGAGWEQYF
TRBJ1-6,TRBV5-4,CASSPRTGLPLHF
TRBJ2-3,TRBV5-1,CASSYSGLSTDTQYF
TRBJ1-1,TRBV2,CASENRGHTEAFF
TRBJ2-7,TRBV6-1,CASSEGVTGGYEQYF
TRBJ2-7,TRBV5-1,CATSGGTETYEQYF
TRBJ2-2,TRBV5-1,CASSLPSANTGELFF
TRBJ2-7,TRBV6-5,CASSYSRVGYSYEQYF
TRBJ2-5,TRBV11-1,CASSLWEVNQETQYF
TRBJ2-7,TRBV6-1,CASSVTGHYEQYF
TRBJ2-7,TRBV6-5,CASSYDAGGPSYEQYF
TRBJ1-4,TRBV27,CASSRAGPDEKLFF
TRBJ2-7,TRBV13,CASSLAGTGFHEQYF
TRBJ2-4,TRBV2,CASSELTSGKNIQYF
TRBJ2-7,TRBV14,CASSQVRQTYEQYF
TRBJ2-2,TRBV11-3,CASSSINTGELFF
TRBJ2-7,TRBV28,CASWGERHRYEQYF
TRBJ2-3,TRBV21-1,CASSKLEPKTVPSTDTQYF
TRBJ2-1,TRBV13,CASSSRLAGALTYNEQFF
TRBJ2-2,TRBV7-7,CASSPWGGASTGELFF
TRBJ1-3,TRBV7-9,CASNRQGTGNTIYF
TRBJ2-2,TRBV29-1,CSVEGRTGNTGELFF
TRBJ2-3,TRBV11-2,CASSSRQGFSDTQYF
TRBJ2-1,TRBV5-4,CASRYYGLANRGPLHNEQFF
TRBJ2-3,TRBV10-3,CAISGRTSGLTDTQYF
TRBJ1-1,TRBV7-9,CASSLVAGGSEAFF
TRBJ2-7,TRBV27,CASSLSETGTEQYF
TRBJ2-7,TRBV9,CASSGQTSGRYEQYF
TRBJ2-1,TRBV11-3,CASSLDRGNRGSGEQFF
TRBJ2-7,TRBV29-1,CSANRWGGNEQYF
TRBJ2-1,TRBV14,CASSLARESYNEQFF
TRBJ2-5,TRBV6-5,CASSRGRGLQETQYF
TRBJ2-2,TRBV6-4,CASSSTSASTGELFF
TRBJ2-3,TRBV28,CASSFVTSGSTDTQYF